This TCR beta chain appears in the sequencing data of a study of identifying expanded T cells in peripheral blood (dated by TCRdb to 2018 to 2020). For the wider study: Separate aliquots of the same genomic DNA pool were sequenced to produce technical replicates, and four replicates were compared in pairs. The investigation overall reported the following: The authors expected biological variance in healthy repertoires might increase further over much longer intervals such as months to years. The binomial model flagged 0.9 to 1.5 differentially abundant clones between technical replicates, compared with about 15 over two weeks and 19 over roughly 4 weeks. Across all healthy donors, variance in clone template counts between roughly two-week samples was found to increase significantly with total template count. Both the number of clones called differentially abundant and the false-positive rate were significantly reduced by the beta-binomial model across all healthy-donor time intervals.

TCRbeta CDR3 regions were profiled with the immunoSEQ Assay using bias-controlled multiplex PCR amplification of genomic DNA. In the original analysis: To quantify the absolute abundance of each unique TCRbeta CDR3 region, the sequences were collapsed and filtered. Differential abundance was tested with two models: a binomial (Fisher-equivalent) model and a beta-binomial model that adds time-dependent variance fitted from healthy donors. Clones with fewer than 5 combined templates were removed, and a clone was called differentially abundant if the clone's Benjamini-Hochberg FDR was below 0.01. Using the form v = (b*log(k)+a)^2, the beta-binomial variance was modeled as a function of the total template count across the two samples. TCRdb carries this immuneACCESS record with in-frame sequences only. Its versions omit some clonotypes, under half of them owing to an unresolved V gene in the studies checked, with the rest unexplained. V and J calls and clone size are as listed in that table; D and trimming were resolved from the DNA. A total of 55,000 to 80,000 clones appear in this sample, approximately 83% of them only once. The top ten clones comprise over 15% of the sample.

During the collection period, no infections or other immune events were recorded for the healthy donors. Blood repertoires from healthy donors were used as a training cohort for calibrating time-dependent variance in a beta-binomial model of differential abundance of T-cell clones. There were roughly ten healthy donors in the training cohort, of whom 3 were female and 7 were male. An age range of about 29 to 65 years, with an average of about 43 years, was recorded for the donors. Whole blood, obtained from a commercial supplier, was collected from each healthy donor at three time points spaced approximately two weeks apart. For immunosequencing, genomic DNA was extracted from unsorted whole blood. This clone has more than one count but fewer than ten. Its antigen is unknown. The sample holds no much larger clone one base away, and base qualities are not on file. The TCR was taken from a person between 18 and 69 years old in good health. The sequenced material came from blood.

The CDR3 in this case is CASSDSGGAEEQFF. The bases are TGTGCCAGCAGCGACAGCGGGGGGGCCGAAGAGCAGTTCTTC. Recombination joined TRBV9 with TRBJ2-1, with 10 bases aligning to TRBD2. The CDR3 spans 14 residues, from the cysteine through the phenylalanine. Of all the DNA, just the CDR3 is kept, 42 bases in frame from base 1. CDR1 SGDLS and CDR2 YYNGEE are derived from the germline V gene. For this chain, trimming is 3 bases at the V end and 10 bases at the J end, and the number of junction bases without a gene match is 7.